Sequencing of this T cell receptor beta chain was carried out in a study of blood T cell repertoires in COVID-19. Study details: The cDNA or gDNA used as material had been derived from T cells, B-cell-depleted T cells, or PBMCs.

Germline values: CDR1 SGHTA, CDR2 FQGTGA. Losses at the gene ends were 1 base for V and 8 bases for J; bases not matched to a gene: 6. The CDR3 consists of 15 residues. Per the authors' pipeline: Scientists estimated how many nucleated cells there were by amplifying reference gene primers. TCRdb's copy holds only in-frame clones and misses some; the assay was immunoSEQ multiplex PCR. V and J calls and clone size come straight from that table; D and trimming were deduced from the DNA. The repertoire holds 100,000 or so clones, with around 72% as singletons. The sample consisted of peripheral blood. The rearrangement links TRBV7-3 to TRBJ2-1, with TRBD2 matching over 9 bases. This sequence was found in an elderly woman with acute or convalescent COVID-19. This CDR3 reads CASSLSRGGGDEQFF. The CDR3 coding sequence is TGTGCCAGCAGCTTAAGTCGTGGCGGGGGGGATGAGCAGTTCTTC. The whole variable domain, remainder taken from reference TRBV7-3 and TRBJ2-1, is GAGVSQTPSNKVTEKGKYVELRCDPISGHTALYWYRQSLGQGPEFLIYFQGTGAADDSGLPNDRFFAVRPEGSVSTLKIQRTERGDSAVYLCASSLSRGGGDEQFFGPGTRLTVL.